This T cell receptor beta chain was captured by sequencing in a study of control samples from healthy donors and cancer patients. Assay: immunoSEQ multiplex PCR; the TCRdb copy retains only in-frame clones and omits some. The sample has about 120,000 clones, around 89% seen once. The CDR3 contains 16 residues. The trim removed 0 bases at V and 9 bases at J, leaving 7 bases unmatched. CDR1 is SEHNR and CDR2 is FQNEAQ in the germline V gene (reference sequence). The sample taken for sequencing was blood. V gene TRBV7-9 combines with J gene TRBJ1-6; 8 bases match TRBD1. This receptor was taken from a woman in her 70s in good health. The CDR3 region is CASSLAPGQGASPLHF. The CDR3 bases are TGTGCCAGCAGCTTAGCGCCGGGTCAGGGGGCTTCACCCCTCCACTTT.